What follows is one T cell receptor (beta chain) and its context. Profiled with immunoSEQ multiplex PCR; TCRdb holds only in-frame clones, not every one. The sample yields some 200,000 clones, 87% seen once. These data belong to a study of blood T cell repertoires in COVID-19. Turning to the study itself: Sample material is recorded as cDNA or gDNA derived from T cells, B-cell-depleted T cells, or PBMCs.

This CDR3 is built from 13 residues. CDR1 and CDR2 from the germline V gene are MNHNY and SVGAGI (reference sequence). V lost 10 bases to trimming and J lost 1 base, with 14 bases between them. This TCR was recovered from a woman between 70 and 85 years old with COVID-19, enrolled during active disease. The chain carries TRBV6-6 and TRBJ2-7; tentatively, D is TRBD1 (6 bases). The sample consisted of peripheral blood. The CDR3 here is CATGQTGSYEQYF. The CDR3 DNA is TGTGCCACCGGGCAGACAGGTTCCTACGAGCAGTACTTC.